The sequence of this T cell receptor beta chain was determined in a study of Tregs in tolerant kidney transplant recipients. Study results and caveats: No direct test of biological reproducibility was done here. Expanding Tregs on activated donor B cells appeared to best identify donor-specific TCRbeta clones.

TCRdb's table, derived via immunoSEQ multiplex PCR, lists solely in-frame clones and lacks some. The sample has some 110,000 clones, about 90% seen once. Concerning this clone: What it binds is not known.

Unstimulated Tregs (CD4+CD25+CD127-) and CD4+CD25- non-Tregs were sorted from PBMCs. The sample was CD4+ T cells from blood. This clonotype was obtained from a human donor in good health.

The CDR3: CASSLVGGNTEAFF. Written as DNA, the CDR3 is TGTGCCAGCAGCTTAGTCGGGGGGAACACTGAAGCTTTCTTT. J is TRBJ1-1 and V is TRBV11-2; possibly TRBD1 for D (5 bases). Germline CDR1 is SGHAT and CDR2 is FQNNGV. The length of the CDR3 is 14 residues. Trimming stripped 1 base from V and 1 base from J, with 7 bases between.